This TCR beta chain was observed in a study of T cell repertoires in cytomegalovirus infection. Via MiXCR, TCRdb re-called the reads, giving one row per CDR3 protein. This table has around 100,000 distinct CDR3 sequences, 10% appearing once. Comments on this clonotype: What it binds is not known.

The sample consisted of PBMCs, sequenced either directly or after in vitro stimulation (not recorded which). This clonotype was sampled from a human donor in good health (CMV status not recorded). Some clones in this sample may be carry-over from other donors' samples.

CDR3 sequence: CSVEDGQRDEQYF. DNA of the CDR3: TGCAGCGTTGAAGATGGACAGAGGGACGAGCAGTACTTC. The chain uses TRBV29-1 and TRBJ2-7; a weak D match, TRBD1 (6 bases). The germline gives CDR1 SQVTM, CDR2 ANQGSEA. Trimming took off 0 bases at V and 5 bases at J, with 11 bases between the two ends. The CDR3 sequence is 13 residues long.